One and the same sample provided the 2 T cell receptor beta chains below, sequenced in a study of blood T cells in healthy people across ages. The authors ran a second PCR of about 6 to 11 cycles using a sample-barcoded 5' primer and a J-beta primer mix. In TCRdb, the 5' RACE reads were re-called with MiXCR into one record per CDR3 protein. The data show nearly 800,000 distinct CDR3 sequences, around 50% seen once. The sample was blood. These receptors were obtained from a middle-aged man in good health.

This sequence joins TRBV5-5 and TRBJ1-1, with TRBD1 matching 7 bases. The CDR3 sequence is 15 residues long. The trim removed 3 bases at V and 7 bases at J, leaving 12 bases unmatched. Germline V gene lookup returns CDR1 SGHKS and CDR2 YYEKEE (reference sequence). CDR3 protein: CASSSLTGAEGEAFF. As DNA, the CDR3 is TGTGCCAGCAGCTCCTTAACAGGGGCAGAGGGTGAAGCTTTCTTT.

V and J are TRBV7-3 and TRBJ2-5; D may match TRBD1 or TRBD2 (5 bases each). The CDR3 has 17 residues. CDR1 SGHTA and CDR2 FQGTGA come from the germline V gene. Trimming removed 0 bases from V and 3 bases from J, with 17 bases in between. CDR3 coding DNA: TGTGCCAGCAGCTTAACCTCGGGAACAGGAGCAAAAGAGACCCAGTACTTC. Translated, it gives CASSLTSGTGAKETQYF.